The 23 T cell receptor beta chains presented below share a single source sample, sequenced in a study of T cells in Graves' hyperthyroidism and ophthalmopathy. RNA transcripts gave rise to amplified TCR beta CDR3 regions. A first-round RT-PCR of the TCR CDR3 used the HTBI primer set. MiXCR was run by TCRdb on the multiplex PCR reads, yielding one entry per CDR3 protein. The data hold 400,000 to 500,000 distinct CDR3 sequences, with about 15% observed a single time. Material: blood. The receptors here all came from a man aged 18-30 years with Graves' ophthalmopathy.

A note on this clonotype: A much bigger clone sits one base away, suggesting this may be a read error. The chain carries TRBV3-1 and TRBJ1-1; D remains ambiguous. Germline V gene data show CDR1 as LGHDT and CDR2 as YNNKEL (reference sequence). This CDR3 spans 14 amino acids. The CDR3 DNA reads as TGTGCCAGCAGCCAGCTCGGCGGGAACACTGAAGCTTCCTTT. Residues: CASSQLGGNTEASF.

This clonotype was seen ten or more times. This sequence joins TRBV5-8 and TRBJ1-2; D possibly corresponds to TRBD1 (6 bases). The CDR3 has 13 residues. CDR1 SGHTS and CDR2 YDEGEE come from the germline V gene. V was trimmed by 1 base and J by 8 bases, leaving 12 bases between them. The CDR3 protein is CASSLLWGQGYTF. The CDR3 DNA sequence: TGTGCCAGCAGCTTGCTGTGGGGGCAAGGCTACACCTTC.

The chain uses TRBV18 and TRBJ2-7, with D perhaps TRBD1 (5 bases). This CDR3 comprises 16 residues. Trimming removed 1 base at V and 7 bases at J, with 20 bases between. The V gene's germline CDR1 is KGHSH and CDR2 LQKENI. DNA of the CDR3: TGTGCCAGCTCACCACGAGCCGGGCAGGGTGCTGGGGAGCAGTACTTC. Amino acids: CASSPRAGQGAGEQYF.

This clonotype was picked up many times. The chain employs TRBV12-3 or TRBV12-4 and TRBJ2-7; D call uncertain. CDR3 length: 13 amino acids. Trimming stripped 5 bases from V and 3 bases from J, with 11 bases between. The CDR3: CASSKGPNYEQYF. The CDR3 nucleotides read TGTGCCAGCAGTAAAGGGCCTAACTACGAGCAGTACTTC.

This clonotype was seen repeatedly, ten times or more. V and J are TRBV29-1 and TRBJ2-7; 9 bases match TRBD2. The V gene's germline CDR1 is SQVTM and CDR2 ANQGSEA. The CDR3 consists of 11 residues. Unmatched junction bases numbered 1, after V lost 6 bases and J lost 4 bases. Here the CDR3 DNA reads TGCAGCGTAGCGGGAGGTTACGAGCAGTACTTC. Its translation: CSVAGGYEQYF.

V is TRBV24-1 and J is TRBJ2-5; D gene unclear. Germline V gives CDR1 KGHDR, CDR2 SFDVKD. CDR3 length: 11 residues. V was trimmed by 10 bases and J by 5 bases, leaving 10 bases between them. The CDR3 DNA follows: TGTGCCACACAGCTCGAGGAGACCCAGTACTTC. Translated: CATQLEETQYF.

This clonotype has at least ten counts. The chain combines TRBV11-3 with TRBJ2-5, with D possibly TRBD2 on 6 matching bases. V was clipped by 6 bases and J by 7 bases, with 15 bases between them. The CDR3 runs 13 residues. CDR1 and CDR2 (germline): SGHNT, YENEEA. This chain's CDR3 is CASRSRDSWTQYF. The CDR3, as DNA: TGTGCCAGCAGATCACGGGACTCTTGGACCCAGTACTTC. Together with reference TRBV11-3 and TRBJ2-5, the CDR3 gives the full variable domain: EAGVVQSPRYKIIEKKQPVAFWCNPISGHNTLYWYLQNLGQGPELLIRYENEEAVDDSQLPKDRFSAERLKGVDSTLKIQPAELGDSAVYLCASRSRDSWTQYFGPGTRLLVL.

This clonotype has just a few counts. CDR3 DNA sequence: TGTGCCAGCAGTTACGAAGGGCTTAGGGGAAGTGAAAAACTGTTTTTT. Protein sequence: CASSYEGLRGSEKLFF. This sequence joins TRBV6-5 and TRBJ1-4, with D perhaps matching TRBD1 (5 bases). From germline, CDR1 is MNHEY and CDR2 SVGAGI. The CDR3 length is 16 residues. The V end lost 2 bases, the J end lost 7 bases, and 17 bases lay between the germline ends.

For this clonotype: A much larger clone differs by one base, so this may be a read error. The chain links TRBV10-3 to TRBJ2-3, with 10 bases identical to TRBD2. CDR3 size: 15 residues. Looked up from germline, CDR1 is ENHRY and CDR2 is SYGVKD. The CDR3 reads CALSPGLANTDTQYF. CDR3 coding DNA: TGTGCCCTCAGCCCGGGACTAGCGAACACAGATACGCAGTATTTT.

This clonotype was seen at least ten times. This chain joins TRBV29-1 and TRBJ2-1, with TRBD1 as a possible D gene (5 bases). This CDR3 has 13 residues. V was trimmed by 4 bases and J by 0 bases, leaving 7 bases between them. CDR1 is SQVTM, CDR2 ANQGSEA, per germline. The CDR3 here is CSVGQSSYNEQFF. The CDR3 coding sequence is TGCAGCGTTGGACAGAGCTCCTACAATGAGCAGTTCTTC.

At least ten counts were recorded for this clonotype. CDR3 in DNA: TGCGCCAGCAGACAGGGGGTGGCTGAAGCTTTCTTT. It yields the protein CASRQGVAEAFF. V and J are TRBV5-1 and TRBJ1-1; 8 bases match TRBD1. The CDR3 is made up of 12 amino acids. Germline trimming cut 5 bases from V and 6 bases from J; bases unmatched to any gene: 3. Germline CDR1 reads SGHRS; CDR2 reads YFSETQ.

This clonotype was seen many times. CDR3 bases: TGCAGCGCTCGGAGGCTAGCGGGTGATGGACAAGAGACCCAGTACTTC. Translated, it gives CSARRLAGDGQETQYF. This sequence joins TRBV29-1 and TRBJ2-5; 8 nucleotides agree with TRBD2. The length of the CDR3 is 16 residues. The germline gives CDR1 SQVTM, CDR2 ANQGSEA. The V gene end was trimmed by 7 bases and the J gene end by 2 bases; junction bases not matched to a gene: 15.

This clonotype was counted at least ten times. The rearrangement uses TRBV2 and TRBJ1-2; D perhaps matches TRBD1 (5 bases). The length of the CDR3 is 12 residues. Germline values: CDR1 SNHLY, CDR2 FYNNEI. The V and J ends lost 6 bases and 5 bases respectively, with 10 bases between them. CDR3 in DNA: TGTGCCAGCAGCGGGGACCAGTATGGCTACACCTTC. This codes for CASSGDQYGYTF.

The sample holds many counts of this clonotype. The genes are TRBV3-1 and TRBJ2-1, with D possibly matching TRBD1 (6 bases). From germline, CDR1 is LGHDT and CDR2 YNNKEL (reference sequence). The length of the CDR3 is 14 residues. V was trimmed by 3 bases and J by 5 bases, leaving 11 bases between them. The CDR3 protein is CASSHWDNHNEQFF. DNA for the CDR3: TGTGCCAGCAGCCATTGGGACAATCACAATGAGCAGTTCTTC.

The rearrangement uses TRBV7-9 and TRBJ1-4; weak D call: TRBD1 (5 bases). Looked up from germline, CDR1 is SEHNR and CDR2 is FQNEAQ (reference sequence). The CDR3 spans 16 residues. Trimming pared 3 bases from V and 0 bases from J, leaving 11 bases between. This chain's CDR3 is CASSFRQSATNEKLFF. The DNA of the CDR3 is TGTGCCAGCAGCTTTAGACAGTCCGCAACTAATGAAAAACTGTTTTTT.

This clonotype came up a few times. The V and J genes are TRBV6-1 and TRBJ2-3; 10 nucleotides match TRBD1. The CDR3 spans 17 residues. Germline loops: CDR1 MNHNS, CDR2 SASEGT. Germline trimming cut 5 bases from V and 4 bases from J; bases unmatched to any gene: 12. The CDR3 sequence is CASSQTGTGVLADTQYF. The CDR3 nucleotides read TGTGCCAGCAGTCAAACCGGGACAGGGGTTTTGGCAGATACGCAGTATTTT.

The J gene is TRBJ1-5, the V gene TRBV19; D ambiguous. The CDR3 is made up of 14 amino acids. Germline-derived CDR1 and CDR2 are LNHDA and SQIVND (reference sequence). V lost 3 bases, J lost 7 bases, and 13 bases lay in between. In nucleotides, the CDR3 is TGTGCCAGTAGTATTCCCAGGCTGAACCAGCCCCAGCATTTT. This codes for CASSIPRLNQPQHF.

This clonotype came up a few times. The CDR3 nucleotides read TGTGCCAGCAGCCACGGGACAGTGAACACCGGGGAGCTGTTTTTT. It yields the protein CASSHGTVNTGELFF. The chain carries TRBV7-9 and TRBJ2-2; 7 nucleotides line up with TRBD1. The CDR3 has 15 residues. CDR1 and CDR2 (germline): SEHNR, FQNEAQ (reference sequence). The junction had 4 bases not matched to a gene; V was cut back by 5 bases and J by 1 base.

On this clonotype: Possible read error: a much larger clone is one base away. J is TRBJ1-1 and V is TRBV9; 12 bases align to TRBD1. Per germline, CDR1 SGDLS and CDR2 YYNGEE. The length of the CDR3 is 16 residues. Trimming cost V 3 bases and J 3 bases; bases outside gene matches: 6. The CDR3 region has the DNA TGTGCCAGCAGCGCCCGGGACAGGGGGCTTGACACTGAAGCTTTCTTT. This translates into CASSARDRGLDTEAFF. Supplemented by reference TRBV9 and TRBJ1-1, the full variable domain reads DSGVTQTPKHLITATGQRVTLRCSPRSGDLSVYWYQQSLDQGLQFLIQYYNGEERAKGNILERFSAQQFPDLHSELNLSSLELGDSALYFCASSARDRGLDTEAFFGQGTRLTVV.

The rearrangement links TRBV4-2 to TRBJ2-7; 12 bases are a match to TRBD2. The germline V gene has CDR1 LGHNA and CDR2 YNFKEQ. The CDR3 contains 16 residues. V was pared by 1 base and J by 1 base, with 2 bases of the junction left unmatched. The CDR3 region is CASSQGGTSGSYEQYF. CDR3 DNA sequence: TGTGCCAGCAGCCAAGGGGGGACTAGCGGGTCCTACGAGCAGTACTTC.

In its sample, this clonotype was seen many times. This sequence joins TRBV11-2 and TRBJ1-1; TRBD1 aligns across 9 bases. Germline assignment: CDR1 SGHAT and CDR2 FQNNGV. The CDR3 totals 15 residues. V shed 8 bases, J shed 3 bases, and the junction held 10 bases outside the gene matches. CDR3 nucleotide sequence: TGTGCCAGCTTTTGGGGACAGGGCGAGGACACTGAAGCTTTCTTT. Translated: CASFWGQGEDTEAFF.

This clonotype came up many times. V and J are TRBV10-1 and TRBJ1-1; tentative D call: TRBD1 (5 bases). This CDR3 region has 14 residues. CDR1 and CDR2 (germline): WNHNN, SYGVQD (reference sequence). Trimming shortened V by 0 bases and J by 6 bases, and 11 bases separated the two germline ends. CDR3 bases: TGCGCCAGCAGTGAGTCTGGGGGGGGGTCTGAAGCTTTCTTT. This translates into CASSESGGGSEAFF.

This clonotype came up a few times. The V call is TRBV29-1, the J call TRBJ2-3; TRBD2 agrees at 10 bases. With V trimmed by 4 bases and J by 4 bases, 8 bases remained unmatched. Germline CDR1 is SQVTM and CDR2 is ANQGSEA. The CDR3 has 15 residues. For the CDR3, the DNA is TGCAGCGTTGTGCGACTAGCGGGTCTTGCAGATACGCAGTATTTT. Translated: CSVVRLAGLADTQYF.